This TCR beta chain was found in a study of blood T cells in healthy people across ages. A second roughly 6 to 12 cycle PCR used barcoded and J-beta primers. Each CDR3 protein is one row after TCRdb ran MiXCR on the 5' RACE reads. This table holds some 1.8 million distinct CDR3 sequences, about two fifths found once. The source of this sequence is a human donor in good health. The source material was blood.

CDR3 in amino acids: CASSLSITGMDSPLHF. The CDR3 nucleotides read TGCGCCAGCAGCCTCTCTATAACAGGGATGGATTCACCCCTCCACTTT. The chain combines TRBV4-3 with TRBJ1-6; D might be TRBD1 (6 bases). CDR1 and CDR2 (germline): LGHNA, YSLEER. This CDR3 is 16 amino acids long. V was shortened by 4 bases and J by 8 bases, with 18 bases between the two germline ends.